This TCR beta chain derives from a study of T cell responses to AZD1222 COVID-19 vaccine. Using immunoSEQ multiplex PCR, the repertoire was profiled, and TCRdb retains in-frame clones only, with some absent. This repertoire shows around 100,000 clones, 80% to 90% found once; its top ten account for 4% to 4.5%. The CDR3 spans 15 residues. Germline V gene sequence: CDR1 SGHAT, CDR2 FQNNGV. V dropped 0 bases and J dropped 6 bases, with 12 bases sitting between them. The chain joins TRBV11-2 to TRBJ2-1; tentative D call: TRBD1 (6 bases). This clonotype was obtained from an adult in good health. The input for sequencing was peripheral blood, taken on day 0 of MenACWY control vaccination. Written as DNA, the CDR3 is TGTGCCAGCAGCTTAGATCGGGGACACTTCAATGAGCAGTTCTTC. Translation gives CASSLDRGHFNEQFF.